One T cell receptor (beta chain) is described in this entry. Its target antigen remains unknown. No base quality values were provided; no much bigger clone lies one nucleotide off. The entry originates in a study of cytomegalovirus exposure and HLA in healthy donors (dated by TCRdb to 2016 to 2017). At the level of the whole study: An earlier analysis of some 620 of the donors reported 276 Gb of sequence data and around 110 million unique TCR beta sequences obtained from 180 million or so T cells. The number of typed donors differed by locus: roughly 620-640 for A, B, C, DRB1 and DQB1; 500 to 550 for DQA1; approximately 600 for DPA1; and roughly 470 for DPB1. The study used immunosequencing to profile the T cell repertoires of 666 subjects and linked those repertoires to cytomegalovirus serostatus. Donor age, sex, ethnicity and CMV serostatus were compiled together with the repertoire data. HLA typing covered class I and class II loci at four-digit resolution. Across around 400 genotyped donors of the cohort, an average of about 200,000 unique TCR beta nucleotide sequences per donor were sequenced, and roughly 18% of those sequences were non-productive. Along with the approximately 650-subject first cohort, a separate validation cohort of over a hundred different subjects was used. Because of strong linkage in the cohort, roughly five DR-DQ haplotypes were treated as single units for association and clustering. An earlier analysis of around 540 of the donors applied high-throughput TCR beta sequencing to assess whether each TCR beta V gene segment acted as functional or pseudogenic. A later analysis re-analyzed previously published TCR beta repertoires from 650 to 800 donors and added high-resolution HLA genotyping to study TCR occurrence patterns. Of the 300 to 500 genotyped donors, 70% to 90% were placed in the genetic ancestry cluster associated with self-reported Caucasian donors. An early release that covered some 630 HLA-typed donors contained about 300 gigabases of sequencing data and 80 million or so unique TCR sequences. All discovery cohort repertoires had been generated on a single sequencing platform. To predict cytomegalovirus infection status, the study brought together high-throughput TCR immunosequencing, statistical association of individual TCRs with disease status, and machine learning. Rather than drawing on any new phenotypic data, the later analysis identified candidate immune exposures from TCR beta sequences and the way those sequences occurred across donors. A later genetic analysis took genome-wide SNP genotypes for about three fifths of the 666 donors and used that subset as a discovery cohort. The aim of the study was to test whether cataloging public T cell receptors could identify signatures of past pathogen exposure.

Libraries were constructed by the immunoSEQ multiplex PCR assay. A mixture of 60 forward primers for TCR Vbeta segments and 13 reverse primers for TCR Jbeta segments was used in the multiplex PCR. The CDR3 region of rearranged TCR beta genes was amplified from genomic DNA with a multiplex PCR assay. Amplified TCR beta libraries were sequenced as 87-base-pair reads on the Illumina HiSeq System. The published analysis was carried out like this. In a later analysis, tens of millions of unique TCR beta chains were counted across the 650 to 700 repertoires, and around 11 million of these chains were shared by at least two donors. Raw reads were error-corrected and collapsed into unique sequences with a nearest-neighbor algorithm that merged closely related sequences to remove PCR and sequencing errors. To assign V, D and J gene segments, CDR3 sequences were aligned to IMGT reference sequences. For a sequence to be retained, at least a six-nucleotide match to both a V gene segment and a J gene segment was required. A rearrangement was called productive if the CDR3 had no stop codons and remained in frame with V and J, and every other rearrangement was called non-productive. Following IMGT convention, CDR3 was defined as the stretch from the second conserved V-encoded cysteine up to the conserved J-encoded phenylalanine. The earlier analysis of roughly 590 of the donors excluded sequences that lacked an unambiguous match to a single V gene segment. An earlier analysis of some 610 of the donors called V segments functional above 56.7% productive rearrangements and segregating when the between-donor standard deviation exceeded 5%. A statistical classification framework was developed to diagnose cytomegalovirus status using the catalog of TCR beta chain sequences. V and J gene assignment, in a later analysis, came from comparing TCR nucleotide sequences with IMGT/GENE-DB human TR gene sequences. A later analysis assigned CDR3 sequences and most-parsimonious VDJ recombination scenarios with the TCRdist pipeline. In a later analysis, every TCR beta chain was defined by the combination of its CDR3 amino acid sequence and its V-gene family, and reads without a unique V-gene family were dropped. To address suspected cross-contamination and a sequencing artifact, a later analysis removed 550 to 750 highly shared, low-generation-probability nucleotide sequences. In a later analysis, a clonal expansion index was calculated for each public chain from normalized within-repertoire ranks of inferred template counts. In a later analysis, generation probabilities were computed using a VDJ recombination model fitted to out-of-frame rearrangements, and the results were checked against IGoR. In a later analysis, TCR-TCR, TCR-HLA and TCR-CMV co-occurrence was scored with hypergeometric tests, and a repertoire-size bias correction was applied to TCR pairs. False discovery rates were estimated in a later analysis by permuting HLA or CMV assignments 20 times. A later analysis grouped co-occurring TCRs with DBSCAN, adding TCRdist sequence similarity when clustering within HLA-allele-positive subsets. Co-occurrence clustering excluded repertoires with fewer than 30,000 or more than 120,000 public chains, plus five with anomalous nucleotide sharing. TCRdb carries this immuneACCESS record with in-frame sequences only. Its versions omit some clonotypes, under half of them owing to an unresolved V gene in the studies checked, with the rest unexplained. The V and J calls and the clone size are those of that table, but D and trimming were determined from the DNA. For this sample the table gives around 150,000 clones, of which around four fifths were detected only once. The ten largest clones add up to around 1.3% of the sample.

Based on the germline V gene, the CDR1 and CDR2 sequences are MNHEY and SVGAGI. The CDR3, from cysteine to phenylalanine, totals 12 residues. Kept here is only the CDR3 DNA, which spans 36 bases and is read in frame from base 1. The V end loses 8 bases and the J end loses 4 bases, and a stretch of 11 bases separates them. The cohort consisted of fewer than 700 healthy bone marrow donors. At the time of sampling, every cohort member was nominally healthy, though immune exposures that went unrecorded were likely present. The donor was CMV seronegative and was included in the group of a few hundred seronegative cohort members. Each donor provided a peripheral blood sample, and peripheral blood mononuclear cells were used for TCR beta sequencing. Genomic DNA was extracted from the blood cell samples with the Qiagen DNeasy Blood Extraction Kit. Points the paper makes about the study in general: When HLA alleles, especially DR and DQ, strongly co-occurred, attributing TCR associations to individual alleles was difficult. In an earlier analysis of around 600 of the donors, most TCR beta V segments were observed in productive rearrangements about 90% or about 30% of the time, broadly matching IMGT annotations. Most CMV-associated TCR beta chains appeared to be HLA-restricted in a later analysis, and the HLA associations seemed to be driven largely by CMV exposure. In both the original and validation cohorts, the classifier was reported to diagnose cytomegalovirus status with high specificity and sensitivity. CMV serostatus was the only immune exposure information available for the cohort. A later analysis found that TCR association rates varied across HLA loci, with DRB1 alleles showing the most associated TCRs and HLA-C alleles the fewest. The earlier analysis of almost 600 of the donors excluded approximately 17 rarely observed V segments, including chromosome 9 orphons, because counts were too low. A few of the identified cytomegalovirus-associated TCR beta chains were confirmed in vitro to be specific for cytomegalovirus antigens. In a later genetic analysis, fewer N-insertions in productive TCRs were reported among donors in an Asian-associated ancestry cluster than the approximately 710-donor mean. In a later analysis, several top co-occurrence clusters were reported to appear linked to parvovirus B19, influenza, CMV and Epstein-Barr virus. A further reported finding was that TCR beta sequences accurately predicted the HLA-A and HLA-B alleles for most subjects in the first cohort. The cohort was sequenced for TCR beta chains only, and without alpha or paired-chain data the features that could be detected were limited. In the study, approximately 150 TCR beta chains were listed as associated with cytomegalovirus. Some IMGT-functional V segments, including TRBV6-2 and TRBV6-3, could not be distinguished by the 87-base-pair reads and were therefore excluded. The presence/absence analyses assumed that sequencing depth was roughly uniform across donors, and that assumption may not be true. An association between a missense DCLRE1C variant and V-gene and J-gene trimming of TCR beta chains was found in a later genetic analysis and replicated in an independent cohort. Specific HLA alleles were associated with over 15,000 TCR beta sequences at a false discovery rate of 0.05 in a later analysis. Most TCR sequences were observed very rarely across donors, whereas some public TCRs were present in many individuals. In a later analysis, HLA-associated TCR beta chains showed more clonal expansion and lower generation probabilities than non-associated chains that were equally common. It was suggested by the authors that the approach could potentially be generalized to other disease states and immunological phenotypes. Linkage disequilibrium might explain the correlated functional status among segregating V segments, but an unknown experimental factor could not be ruled out. A cluster of highly shared sequence variants was judged likely to be a technical artifact of the sequencing pipeline. Because some donors lacked HLA typing at each locus, the association tests relied only on the typed subset.

This receptor was obtained from a woman aged 45-59 years in good health and CMV-seronegative. The sample taken for sequencing was PBMCs. The chain was built from TRBV6-5 and TRBJ2-5; 7 matching bases give a weak D call of TRBD2. The CDR3 protein is CASSGGRETQYF. The sequenced DNA is TGTGCCAGCTCCGGGGGGCGAGAGACCCAGTACTTC.